The rows below give T cell receptor beta chains drawn from one sample of a study of vaccination effects on CD4 cells after COVID-19. The method was immunoSEQ multiplex PCR; TCRdb's version includes in-frame clones alone and lacks a portion of them. The sample carries around 50,000 clones, less than 85% recorded once. Antigen specificity for these receptors is unknown. This specimen was CD4+ T cells from PBMCs cultured without peptide, taken after COVID-19 vaccination. These receptors came from a human donor who received a COVID-19 vaccine. The CDR3 runs from the conserved cysteine through the conserved F or W. D genes are given only for firm matches. The size of a clone is reported for some rows only, either as once, few or many, or as a class for expanded clones.

clone size	V gene	J gene	D gene	CDR3 DNA	CDR3 protein
-	TRBV27	TRBJ1-6	TRBD1	TGTGCCAGCAGTGCCTTCTTCGGGACAGGGGAATCACCCCTCCACTTT	CASSAFFGTGESPLHF
-	TRBV19	TRBJ2-1	TRBD2	TGTGCCAGTAGTGTCAGCGGGAGGAACAATGAGCAGTTCTTC	CASSVSGRNNEQFF
-	TRBV5-1	TRBJ1-2	TRBD1	TGCGCCAGCAGCAACCCCGGGACAGGCTTATATGGCTACACCTTC	CASSNPGTGLYGYTF
-	TRBV10-1	TRBJ2-7	TRBD1	TGCGCCAGCAGTGAGTCGGGACAGACCTACGAGCAGTACTTC	CASSESGQTYEQYF
-	TRBV12-5	TRBJ2-7	TRBD2	TGTGCTAGTGGTCTTCGGACTAGCGGGTACTCCTACGAGCAGTACTTC	CASGLRTSGYSYEQYF
-	TRBV9	TRBJ1-3	-	TGTGCCAGCAGCGTAGGGTCGATAGCTGGAAACACCATATATTTT	CASSVGSIAGNTIYF
few	TRBV3-1/TRBV3-2	TRBJ1-2	-	TGTGCCAGCAGCCAAGGGGGACTCTATGGCTACACCTTC	CASSQGGLYGYTF
-	TRBV7-9	TRBJ2-2	TRBD2	TGTGCCAGCAGCCTTAGCGGGAGAAACACCGGGGAGCTGTTTTTT	CASSLSGRNTGELFF
-	TRBV2	TRBJ1-5	TRBD1	TGTGCCAGCAGACCCAGGGGGCGAACCTCCTATAGCAATCAGCCCCAGCATTTT	CASRPRGRTSYSNQPQHF
-	TRBV6-5	TRBJ1-1	-	TGTGCCAGCAGTCACCCCCGACAGCGGGGCACTGAAGCTTTCTTT	CASSHPRQRGTEAFF